The following is a T cell receptor (beta chain) sequence with its context. Its specificity is unknown. It was with 60 Vbeta and 13 Jbeta primers that the PCR ran. TCRdb keeps only in-frame clones here, not all; method: immunoSEQ multiplex PCR. This sample has about 160,000 clones, with about 73% found just once. The sample belongs to a study of cytomegalovirus exposure and HLA in healthy donors. Study summary: Most genotyped donors, 81% of more than 300, had Caucasian-associated genetic ancestry.

Findings and caveats of the study: High sensitivity and specificity were reportedly achieved when the classifier diagnosed cytomegalovirus status. Only CMV serostatus was available as immune exposure information. One variant, a missense change in DCLRE1C, was linked in a later analysis to TCR beta V- and J-gene trimming.

Trimming took off 2 bases at V and 4 bases at J, with 21 bases between the two ends. The CDR3 spans 17 residues. Germline loops: CDR1 MNHEY, CDR2 SMNVEV (reference sequence). The origin of this receptor is a woman in her forties in good health and CMV-seronegative. The chain couples TRBV27 to TRBJ2-7; perhaps TRBD1 as D (6 bases). The sample taken for sequencing was PBMCs. The chain's CDR3 is CASSLRPEAGAIYEQYF. Written as DNA, the CDR3 is TGTGCCAGCAGTTTAAGGCCAGAGGCAGGGGCGATATACGAGCAGTACTTC.